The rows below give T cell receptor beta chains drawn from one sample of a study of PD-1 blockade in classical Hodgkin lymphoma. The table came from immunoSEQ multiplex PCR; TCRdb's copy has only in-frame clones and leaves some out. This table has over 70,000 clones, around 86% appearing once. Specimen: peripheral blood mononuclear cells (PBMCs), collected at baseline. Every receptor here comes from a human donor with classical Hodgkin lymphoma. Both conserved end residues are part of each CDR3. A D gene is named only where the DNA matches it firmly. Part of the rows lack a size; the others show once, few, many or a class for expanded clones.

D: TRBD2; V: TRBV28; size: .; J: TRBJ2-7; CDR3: CASSFYRGGGNFYEQYF; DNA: TGTGCCAGCAGTTTTTATCGGGGGGGAGGGAACTTCTACGAGCAGTACTTC
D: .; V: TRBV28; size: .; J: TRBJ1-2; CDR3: CASSREINYGYTF; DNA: TGTGCCAGCAGTCGCGAGATTAACTATGGCTACACCTTC
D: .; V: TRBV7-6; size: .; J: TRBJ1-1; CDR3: CASRGGAEAFF; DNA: TGTGCCAGCAGGGGAGGAGCTGAAGCTTTCTTT
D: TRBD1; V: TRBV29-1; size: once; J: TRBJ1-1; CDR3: CSVDGTGGSEAFF; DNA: TGCAGCGTTGATGGGACAGGGGGCTCTGAAGCTTTCTTT
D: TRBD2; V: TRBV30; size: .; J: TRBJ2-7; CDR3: CAWSAGGEQYF; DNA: TGTGCCTGGAGTGCGGGAGGCGAGCAGTACTTC
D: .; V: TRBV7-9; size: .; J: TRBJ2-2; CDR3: CASSLTGTPGELFF; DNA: TGTGCCAGCAGCTTAACAGGGACCCCCGGGGAGCTGTTTTTT
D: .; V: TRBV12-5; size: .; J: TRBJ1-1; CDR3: CASGPRGDGGEAFF; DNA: TGTGCTAGTGGTCCGCGGGGGGACGGAGGTGAAGCTTTCTTT
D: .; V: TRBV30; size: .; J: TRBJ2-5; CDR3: CAWSVGFGRFQETQYF; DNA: TGTGCCTGGAGTGTAGGATTCGGCCGCTTTCAAGAGACCCAGTACTTC
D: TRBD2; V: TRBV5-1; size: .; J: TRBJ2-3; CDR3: CASSFGTSGKLTDTQYF; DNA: TGCGCCAGCAGCTTCGGGACTAGCGGTAAACTCACAGATACGCAGTATTTT
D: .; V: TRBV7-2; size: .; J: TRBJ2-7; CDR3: CASSLDWYEQYF; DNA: TGTGCCAGCAGCCTCGACTGGTACGAGCAGTACTTC
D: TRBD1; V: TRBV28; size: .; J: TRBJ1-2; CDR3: CASSGTGEGYTF; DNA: TGTGCCAGCAGCGGGACAGGGGAGGGCTACACCTTC
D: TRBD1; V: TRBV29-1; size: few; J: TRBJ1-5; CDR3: CSVGVGTGNQPQHF; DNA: TGCAGCGTTGGCGTCGGGACAGGTAATCAGCCCCAGCATTTT
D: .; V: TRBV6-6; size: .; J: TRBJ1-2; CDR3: CASSYEGYNYGYTF; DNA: TGTGCCAGCAGTTACGAAGGTTACAACTATGGCTACACCTTC
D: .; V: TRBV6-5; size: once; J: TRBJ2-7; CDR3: CASREGLGYEQYF; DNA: TGTGCCAGCAGAGAGGGACTTGGCTACGAGCAGTACTTC
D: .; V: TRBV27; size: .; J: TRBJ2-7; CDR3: CASSDLRRTYEQYF; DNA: TGTGCCAGCAGCGACCTCAGGCGCACCTACGAGCAGTACTTC
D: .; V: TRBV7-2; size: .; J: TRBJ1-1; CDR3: CASSLAREAFF; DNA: TGTGCCAGCAGCTTAGCGCGGGAGGCTTTCTTT
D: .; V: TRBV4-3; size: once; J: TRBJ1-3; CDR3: CASSSSPGLGNTIYF; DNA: TGCGCCAGCAGCTCCAGTCCGGGGCTTGGAAACACCATATATTTT
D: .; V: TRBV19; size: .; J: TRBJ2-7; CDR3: CASSGTAYEQYF; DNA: TGTGCCAGTAGTGGGACGGCGTACGAGCAGTACTTC
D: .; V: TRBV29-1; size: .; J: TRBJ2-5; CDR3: CSVYLRYQETQYF; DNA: TGCAGCGTTTACCTCAGATACCAAGAGACCCAGTACTTC
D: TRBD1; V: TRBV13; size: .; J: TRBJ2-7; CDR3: CASRSGTGVGEQYF; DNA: TGTGCCAGCAGGTCCGGGACAGGAGTCGGCGAGCAGTACTTC
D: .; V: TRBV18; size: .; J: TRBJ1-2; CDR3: CASSLEPLGGYTF; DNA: TGTGCCAGCTCTCTCGAACCACTAGGCGGCTACACCTTC
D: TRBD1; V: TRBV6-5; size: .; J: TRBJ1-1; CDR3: CASSKDRGRVTFF; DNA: TGTGCCAGCAGCAAGGACAGGGGGCGGGTGACTTTCTTT
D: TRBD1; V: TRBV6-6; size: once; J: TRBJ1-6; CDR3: CASSTGQGRTPLHF; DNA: TGTGCCAGCAGTACTGGACAGGGTCGGACACCCCTCCACTTT
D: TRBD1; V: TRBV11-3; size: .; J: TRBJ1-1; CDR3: CASSSTGGNTEAFF; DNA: TGTGCCAGCAGCTCCACAGGGGGGAACACTGAAGCTTTCTTT
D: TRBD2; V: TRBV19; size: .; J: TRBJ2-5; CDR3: CASSARTSGQETQYF; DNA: TGTGCCAGTAGCGCGAGGACTAGCGGGCAAGAGACCCAGTACTTC
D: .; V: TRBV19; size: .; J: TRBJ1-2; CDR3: CASSTSSGSNYGYTF; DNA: TGTGCCAGTAGTACTTCCAGCGGTTCTAACTATGGCTACACCTTC
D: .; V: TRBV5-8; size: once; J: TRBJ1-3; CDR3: CASTFRSVGNTIYF; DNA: TGTGCCAGCACCTTCCGGTCAGTTGGAAACACCATATATTTT
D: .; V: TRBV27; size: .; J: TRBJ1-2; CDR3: CATREQANYGYTF; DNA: TGTGCCACTCGGGAACAAGCTAACTATGGCTACACCTTC
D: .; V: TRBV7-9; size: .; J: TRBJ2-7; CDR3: CASSGRATRAYEQYF; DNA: TGTGCCAGCAGCGGACGAGCGACTAGAGCCTACGAGCAGTACTTC
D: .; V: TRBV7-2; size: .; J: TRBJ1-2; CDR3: CASSVGHEMRYTF; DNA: TGTGCCAGCAGCGTCGGACACGAAATGCGCTACACCTTC
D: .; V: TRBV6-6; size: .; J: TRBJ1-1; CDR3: CASNWGTGKNTEAFF; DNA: TGTGCCAGCAATTGGGGTACAGGGAAGAACACTGAAGCTTTCTTT
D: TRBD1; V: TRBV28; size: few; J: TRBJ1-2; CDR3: CASSQTTGDYTF; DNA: TGTGCCAGCAGTCAGACGACAGGGGACTACACCTTC
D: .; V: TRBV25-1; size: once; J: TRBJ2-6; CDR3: CASSKLTSANVLTF; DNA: TGTGCCAGCAGTAAACTTACGTCGGCCAACGTCCTGACTTTC
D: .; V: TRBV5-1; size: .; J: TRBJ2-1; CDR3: CASSSGRHNEQFF; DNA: TGCGCCAGCAGCTCGGGACGCCACAATGAGCAGTTCTTC
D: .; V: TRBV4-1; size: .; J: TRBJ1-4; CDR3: CASSYQRGRANEKLFF; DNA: TGCGCCAGCAGCTATCAAAGGGGTCGGGCTAATGAAAAACTGTTTTTT
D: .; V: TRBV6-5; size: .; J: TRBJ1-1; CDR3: CASSYSPRDNTEAFF; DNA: TGTGCCAGCAGTTACTCGCCCAGGGATAACACTGAAGCTTTCTTT
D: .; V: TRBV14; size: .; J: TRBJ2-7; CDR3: CASSLRDTVSYEQYF; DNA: TGTGCCAGCAGCCTTCGGGACACCGTATCCTACGAGCAGTACTTC
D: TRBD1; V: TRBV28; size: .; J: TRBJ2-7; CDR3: CASSLKVAGQVPSNNF; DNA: TGTGCCAGCAGTTTAAAGGTGGCGGGACAGGTCCCATCCAACAACTTC
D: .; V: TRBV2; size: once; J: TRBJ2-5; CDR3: CASSDHTGLGETQYF; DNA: TGTGCCAGCAGTGATCACACAGGGCTGGGGGAGACCCAGTACTTC
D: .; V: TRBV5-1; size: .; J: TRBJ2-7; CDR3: CASSMDSIEQYF; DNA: TGCGCCAGCAGCATGGACAGCATCGAGCAGTACTTC
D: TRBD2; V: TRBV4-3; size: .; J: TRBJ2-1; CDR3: CASSQGLAGVTYNEQFF; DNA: TGCGCCAGCAGCCAAGGACTAGCGGGAGTGACCTACAATGAGCAGTTCTTC
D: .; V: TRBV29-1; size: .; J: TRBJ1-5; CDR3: CSVAVGSNQPQHF; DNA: TGCAGCGTTGCGGTAGGGAGCAATCAGCCCCAGCATTTT
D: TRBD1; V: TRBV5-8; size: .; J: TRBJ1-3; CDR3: CASSLGTGGTDATIYF; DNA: TGTGCCAGCAGCCTAGGGACAGGGGGAACGGACGCCACCATATATTTT
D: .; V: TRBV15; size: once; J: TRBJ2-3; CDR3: CATSRVGRGIYHTQYF; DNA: TGTGCCACCAGCAGAGTTGGCAGGGGAATCTATCATACGCAGTATTTT
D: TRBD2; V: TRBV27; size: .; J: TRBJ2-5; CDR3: CASSLTAGQETQYF; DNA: TGTGCCAGCAGTTTAACAGCGGGGCAAGAGACCCAGTACTTC
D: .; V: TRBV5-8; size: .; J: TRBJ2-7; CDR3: CASSTVQLASYEQYF; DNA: TGTGCCAGCAGCACGGTACAGTTGGCCTCCTACGAGCAGTACTTC
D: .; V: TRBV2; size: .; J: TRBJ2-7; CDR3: CASSQGYEQYF; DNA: TGTGCCAGCAGTCAGGGCTACGAGCAGTACTTC
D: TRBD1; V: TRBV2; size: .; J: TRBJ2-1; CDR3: CASSELGTGGNEQFF; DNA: TGTGCCAGCAGTGAACTTGGGACAGGGGGCAATGAGCAGTTCTTC
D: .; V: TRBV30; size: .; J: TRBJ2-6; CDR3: CAWSVAAGGANVLTF; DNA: TGTGCCTGGAGTGTCGCTGCGGGCGGGGCCAACGTCCTGACTTTC
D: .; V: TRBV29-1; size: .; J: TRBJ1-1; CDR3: CSVEVGGWNTEAFF; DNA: TGCAGCGTTGAAGTAGGGGGGTGGAACACTGAAGCTTTCTTT
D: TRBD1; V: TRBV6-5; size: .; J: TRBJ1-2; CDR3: CASSFRGQGSSGYTF; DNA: TGTGCCAGCAGTTTTAGGGGACAGGGTTCTTCAGGCTACACCTTC
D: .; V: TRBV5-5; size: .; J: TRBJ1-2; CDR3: CASSLALGPSYGYTF; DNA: TGTGCCAGCAGCTTGGCACTAGGACCAAGCTATGGCTACACCTTC
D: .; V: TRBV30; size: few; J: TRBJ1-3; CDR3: CAWTDSGNTIYF; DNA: TGTGCCTGGACAGACTCTGGAAACACCATATATTTT
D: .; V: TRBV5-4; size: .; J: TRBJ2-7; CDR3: CASSFGAGTYEQYF; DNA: TGTGCCAGCAGCTTTGGGGCAGGGACCTACGAGCAGTACTTC
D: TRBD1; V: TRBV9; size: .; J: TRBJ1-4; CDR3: CASSLQSGTGPEKLFF; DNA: TGTGCCAGCAGCCTTCAATCCGGGACAGGGCCTGAAAAACTGTTTTTT
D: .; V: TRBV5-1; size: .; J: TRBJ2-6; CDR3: CASSHVGSGANVLTF; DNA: TGCGCCAGCAGCCACGTAGGCTCTGGGGCCAACGTCCTGACTTTC
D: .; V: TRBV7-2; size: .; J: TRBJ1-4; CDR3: CASSLSQGGEKLFF; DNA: TGTGCCAGCAGTCTGTCACAGGGAGGTGAAAAACTGTTTTTT